This T cell receptor beta chain emerged from a study of T cells after yellow fever vaccination. This clonotype has more than one count but fewer than ten. CDR3 size: 21 residues. V lost 0 bases and J lost 2; bases outside the gene matches: 18. The germline CDR1 and CDR2 sequences are LGHNA and YSLEER. TCRdb passed the 5' RACE reads through MiXCR, listing each CDR3 protein once. The sample has 95,000 to 100,000 distinct CDR3 sequences, around 5.8% seen once. This specimen consisted of CD8+ T cells sorted from PBMCs, obtained 10 days after the yellow fever booster vaccination. This receptor was obtained from a man between 18 and 35 years old who received the YFV17D yellow fever vaccine. The chain has TRBV4-3 and TRBJ2-7, with TRBD2 matching 11 bases. CDR3 protein: CASSQDLSSGETSGVTYEQYF. Written as DNA, the CDR3 is TGCGCCAGCAGCCAAGATTTATCCTCCGGGGAGACTAGCGGGGTAACCTACGAGCAGTACTTC.